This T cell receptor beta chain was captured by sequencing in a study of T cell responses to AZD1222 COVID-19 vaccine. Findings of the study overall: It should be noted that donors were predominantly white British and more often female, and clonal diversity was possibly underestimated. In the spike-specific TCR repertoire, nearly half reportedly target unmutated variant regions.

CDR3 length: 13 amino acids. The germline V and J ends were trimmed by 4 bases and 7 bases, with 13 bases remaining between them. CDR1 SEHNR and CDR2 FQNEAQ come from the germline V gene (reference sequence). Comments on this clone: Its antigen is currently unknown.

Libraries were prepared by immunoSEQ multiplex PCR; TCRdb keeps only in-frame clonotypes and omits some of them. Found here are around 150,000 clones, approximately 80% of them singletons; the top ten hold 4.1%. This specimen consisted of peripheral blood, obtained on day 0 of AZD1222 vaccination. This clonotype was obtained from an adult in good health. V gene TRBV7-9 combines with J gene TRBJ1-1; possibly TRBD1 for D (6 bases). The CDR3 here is CASSSLGQIEAFF. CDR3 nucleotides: TGTGCCAGCAGCTCACTGGGACAAATTGAAGCTTTCTTT.